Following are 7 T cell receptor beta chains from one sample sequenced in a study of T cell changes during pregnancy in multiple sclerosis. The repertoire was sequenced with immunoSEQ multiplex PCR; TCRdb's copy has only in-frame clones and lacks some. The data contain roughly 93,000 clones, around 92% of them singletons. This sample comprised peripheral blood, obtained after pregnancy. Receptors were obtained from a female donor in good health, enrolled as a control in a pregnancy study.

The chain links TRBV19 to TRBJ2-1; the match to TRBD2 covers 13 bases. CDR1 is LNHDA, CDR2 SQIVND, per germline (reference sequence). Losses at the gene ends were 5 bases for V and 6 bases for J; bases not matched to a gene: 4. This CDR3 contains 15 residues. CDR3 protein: CASSAGTSGINEQFF. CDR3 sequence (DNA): TGTGCCAGTAGTGCCGGGACTAGCGGGATCAATGAGCAGTTCTTC.

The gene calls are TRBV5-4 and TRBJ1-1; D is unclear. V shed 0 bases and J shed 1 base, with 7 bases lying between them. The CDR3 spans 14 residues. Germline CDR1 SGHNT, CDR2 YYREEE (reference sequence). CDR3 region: CASSLDGWNTEAFF. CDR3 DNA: TGTGCCAGCAGCTTGGACGGGTGGAACACTGAAGCTTTCTTT.

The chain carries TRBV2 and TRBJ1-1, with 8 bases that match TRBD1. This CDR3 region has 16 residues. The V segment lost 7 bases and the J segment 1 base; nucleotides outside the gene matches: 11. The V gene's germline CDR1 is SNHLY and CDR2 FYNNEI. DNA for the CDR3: TGTGCCAGCACGAAGGACAGGGATTACACGAACACTGAAGCTTTCTTT. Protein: CASTKDRDYTNTEAFF.

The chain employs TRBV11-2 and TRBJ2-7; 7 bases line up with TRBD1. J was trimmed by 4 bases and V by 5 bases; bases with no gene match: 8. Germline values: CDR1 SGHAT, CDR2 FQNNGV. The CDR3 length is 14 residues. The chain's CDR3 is CASSNWGQKYEQYF. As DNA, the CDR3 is TGTGCCAGCAGCAACTGGGGACAGAAGTACGAGCAGTACTTC.

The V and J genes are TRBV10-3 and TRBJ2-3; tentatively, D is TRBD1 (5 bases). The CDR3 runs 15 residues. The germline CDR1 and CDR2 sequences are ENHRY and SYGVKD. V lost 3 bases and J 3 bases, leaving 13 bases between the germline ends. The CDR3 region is CAISDGAGVTDTQYF. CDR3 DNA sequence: TGTGCCATCAGTGATGGGGCAGGTGTAACAGATACGCAGTATTTT.

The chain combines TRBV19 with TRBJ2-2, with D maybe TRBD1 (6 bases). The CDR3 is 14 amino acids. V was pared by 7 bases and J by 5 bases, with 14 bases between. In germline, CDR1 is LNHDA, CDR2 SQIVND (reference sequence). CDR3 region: CASKSPTGTGELFF. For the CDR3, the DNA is TGTGCCAGTAAAAGCCCCACAGGGACCGGGGAGCTGTTTTTT.

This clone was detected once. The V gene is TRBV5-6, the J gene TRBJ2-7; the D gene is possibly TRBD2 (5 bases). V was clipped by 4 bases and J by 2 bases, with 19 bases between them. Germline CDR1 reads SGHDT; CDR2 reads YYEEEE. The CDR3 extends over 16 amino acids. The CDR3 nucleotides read TGTGCCAGCAGCCCCTTTAGCCTCTTGACTACCTACGAGCAGTACTTC. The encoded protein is CASSPFSLLTTYEQYF.